The table lists the clone carrying this T cell receptor beta chain with a count of one. The antigen is unknown. The germline CDR1 and CDR2 sequences are SEHNR and FQNEAQ (reference sequence). V was shortened by 2 bases and J by 0 bases, with 8 bases between the two germline ends. There are 14 residues in the CDR3. This sample was taken from a study of siplizumab effects on memory and regulatory T cells. General study points: There appeared to be greater diversity in naive T cells than in memory cells, and naive T cells seemed major contributors to the alloresponse.

Only in-frame clones appear in the TCRdb table, and some are missing; sequencing was by immunoSEQ multiplex PCR. The top ten hold 25% to 35% of the sample, which has about 72,000 clones, less than 95% seen once. The chain uses TRBV7-9 and TRBJ2-7, with D possibly matching TRBD1 (6 bases). Specimen: CD8+ T cells sorted from blood. This receptor was taken from a human donor in good health. In nucleotides, the CDR3 is TGTGCCAGCAGCTTAACAGGGACCTCCTACGAGCAGTACTTC. Protein product: CASSLTGTSYEQYF.